Listed below are T cell receptor beta chains from one sample, sequenced in a study of blood T cells in healthy people across ages. TCRdb re-called the 5' RACE reads with MiXCR, one entry per CDR3 protein. The table lists about 1.4 million distinct CDR3 sequences, around 59% of them singletons. The specimen was blood. The receptors here all came from a man between 18 and 29 years old in good health. CDR3s include the opening cysteine and the closing phenylalanine or tryptophan. The order of the fields is D gene, clone size, J gene, V gene, CDR3 length, CDR3 protein, CDR3 DNA. D genes are given only for firm matches. Rows give clone size only sometimes, using once, few, many, or a class for an expanded clone.

D gene: NA
clone size: few
J gene: TRBJ2-4
V gene: TRBV20-1
CDR3 length: 16
CDR3 protein: CSAPELGNLAKNIQYF
CDR3 DNA: TGCAGTGCTCCCGAGCTGGGAAATCTAGCCAAAAACATTCAGTACTTC

D gene: NA
clone size: few
J gene: TRBJ2-5
V gene: TRBV10-3
CDR3 length: 13
CDR3 protein: CAIRKGDEETQYF
CDR3 DNA: TGTGCCATCAGGAAGGGCGACGAAGAGACCCAGTACTTC

D gene: NA
clone size: NA
J gene: TRBJ2-7
V gene: TRBV5-1
CDR3 length: 16
CDR3 protein: CASSLPGTPVPYEQYF
CDR3 DNA: TGCGCCAGCAGCTTGCCCGGGACACCCGTCCCCTACGAGCAGTACTTC

D gene: TRBD2
clone size: few
J gene: TRBJ2-1
V gene: TRBV7-6
CDR3 length: 12
CDR3 protein: CASSSTSGEQFF
CDR3 DNA: TGTGCCAGCAGCTCGACTAGCGGGGAGCAGTTCTTC

D gene: TRBD2
clone size: NA
J gene: TRBJ2-1
V gene: TRBV4-1
CDR3 length: 15
CDR3 protein: CASSPRIAGRNEQFF
CDR3 DNA: TGCGCCAGCAGCCCCAGGATAGCGGGAAGGAATGAGCAGTTCTTC

D gene: NA
clone size: NA
J gene: TRBJ2-7
V gene: TRBV10-3
CDR3 length: 16
CDR3 protein: CAISNAGTQSSYEQYF
CDR3 DNA: TGTGCCATCAGTAACGCCGGGACCCAGAGCTCCTACGAGCAGTACTTC

D gene: TRBD2
clone size: NA
J gene: TRBJ2-3
V gene: TRBV20-1
CDR3 length: 14
CDR3 protein: CSASKGLAPDTQYF
CDR3 DNA: TGCAGTGCTAGTAAGGGACTAGCCCCAGATACGCAGTATTTT

D gene: TRBD2
clone size: NA
J gene: TRBJ2-1
V gene: TRBV12-3/TRBV12-4
CDR3 length: 18
CDR3 protein: CASSPGGGGTSGHDEQFF
CDR3 DNA: TGTGCCAGCAGCCCTGGGGGTGGGGGGACTAGCGGACACGATGAGCAGTTCTTC

D gene: NA
clone size: few
J gene: TRBJ2-1
V gene: TRBV5-1
CDR3 length: 14
CDR3 protein: CASSFRARDNEQFF
CDR3 DNA: NA

D gene: NA
clone size: few
J gene: TRBJ2-7
V gene: TRBV20-1
CDR3 length: 15
CDR3 protein: CSARIRGWSSYEQYF
CDR3 DNA: TGCAGTGCTAGAATCAGGGGCTGGAGCTCCTACGAGCAGTACTTC

D gene: TRBD1
clone size: NA
J gene: TRBJ2-5
V gene: TRBV12-3/TRBV12-4
CDR3 length: 15
CDR3 protein: CASSLITGGLETQYF
CDR3 DNA: TGTGCCAGCAGTTTGATAACAGGGGGATTGGAGACCCAGTACTTC

D gene: TRBD1
clone size: NA
J gene: TRBJ2-5
V gene: TRBV20-1
CDR3 length: 15
CDR3 protein: CSASRDREEKETQYF
CDR3 DNA: TGCAGTGCTTCCCGGGACAGGGAGGAAAAAGAGACCCAGTACTTC

D gene: NA
clone size: NA
J gene: TRBJ1-4
V gene: TRBV29-1
CDR3 length: 15
CDR3 protein: CSANIGTDESEKLFF
CDR3 DNA: TGCAGCGCCAACATCGGCACGGACGAAAGCGAAAAACTGTTTTTT

D gene: NA
clone size: few
J gene: TRBJ1-2
V gene: TRBV4-2
CDR3 length: 13
CDR3 protein: CASSPGINYGYTF
CDR3 DNA: TGTGCCAGCAGCCCCGGGATTAACTATGGCTACACCTTC

D gene: NA
clone size: NA
J gene: TRBJ2-7
V gene: TRBV6-5
CDR3 length: 14
CDR3 protein: CASRPDGTSYEQYF
CDR3 DNA: TGTGCCAGCAGACCCGACGGTACCTCCTACGAGCAGTACTTC

D gene: NA
clone size: NA
J gene: TRBJ1-5
V gene: TRBV5-8
CDR3 length: 16
CDR3 protein: CASSYQGGGVNQPQHF
CDR3 DNA: TGTGCCAGCAGCTATCAAGGGGGAGGGGTCAATCAGCCCCAGCATTTT

D gene: TRBD2
clone size: NA
J gene: TRBJ2-1
V gene: TRBV11-2
CDR3 length: 15
CDR3 protein: CASRWPSGRYNEQFF
CDR3 DNA: TGTGCCAGCAGGTGGCCTAGCGGGAGGTACAATGAGCAGTTCTTC

D gene: NA
clone size: NA
J gene: TRBJ2-1
V gene: TRBV7-2
CDR3 length: 14
CDR3 protein: CASSLGTGTGEQFF
CDR3 DNA: TGTGCCAGCAGCTTAGGAACAGGGACGGGTGAGCAGTTCTTC

D gene: TRBD1
clone size: NA
J gene: TRBJ1-2
V gene: TRBV12-3/TRBV12-4
CDR3 length: 13
CDR3 protein: CASSPQGAEGYTF
CDR3 DNA: TGTGCCAGCAGCCCTCAGGGGGCGGAGGGCTACACCTTC

D gene: NA
clone size: NA
J gene: TRBJ2-7
V gene: TRBV6-1
CDR3 length: 12
CDR3 protein: CAGHSSPYEQYF
CDR3 DNA: TGTGCCGGTCATAGCAGTCCCTACGAGCAGTACTTC

D gene: NA
clone size: NA
J gene: TRBJ2-5
V gene: TRBV7-9
CDR3 length: 16
CDR3 protein: CASSSSGRGFQETQYF
CDR3 DNA: TGTGCCAGCAGCTCCTCAGGAAGGGGGTTTCAAGAGACCCAGTACTTC

D gene: NA
clone size: NA
J gene: TRBJ2-7
V gene: TRBV11-2
CDR3 length: 16
CDR3 protein: CASSYDGGSSTYEQYF
CDR3 DNA: TGTGCCAGCAGCTACGACGGGGGTTCCTCGACGTACGAGCAGTACTTC

D gene: NA
clone size: NA
J gene: TRBJ2-3
V gene: TRBV6-1
CDR3 length: 15
CDR3 protein: CASSEQLASTDTQYF
CDR3 DNA: TGTGCCAGCAGTGAACAGCTAGCCTCCACAGATACGCAGTATTTT

D gene: NA
clone size: few
J gene: TRBJ2-3
V gene: TRBV20-1
CDR3 length: 11
CDR3 protein: CSARAGDTQYF
CDR3 DNA: TGCAGTGCTAGAGCAGGGGATACGCAGTATTTT

D gene: NA
clone size: few
J gene: TRBJ1-5
V gene: TRBV20-1
CDR3 length: 16
CDR3 protein: CSAKSGTTLRSQPQHF
CDR3 DNA: TGCAGTGCAAAATCCGGGACGACACTCCGCAGTCAGCCCCAGCATTTT

D gene: NA
clone size: NA
J gene: TRBJ1-1
V gene: TRBV6-5
CDR3 length: 13
CDR3 protein: CASSVHSGAEAFF
CDR3 DNA: TGTGCCAGCAGCGTCCATTCCGGGGCTGAAGCTTTCTTT

D gene: TRBD1
clone size: NA
J gene: TRBJ1-4
V gene: TRBV6-2/TRBV6-3
CDR3 length: 12
CDR3 protein: CASSWTGDQLFF
CDR3 DNA: TGTGCCAGCAGTTGGACAGGGGATCAACTGTTTTTT